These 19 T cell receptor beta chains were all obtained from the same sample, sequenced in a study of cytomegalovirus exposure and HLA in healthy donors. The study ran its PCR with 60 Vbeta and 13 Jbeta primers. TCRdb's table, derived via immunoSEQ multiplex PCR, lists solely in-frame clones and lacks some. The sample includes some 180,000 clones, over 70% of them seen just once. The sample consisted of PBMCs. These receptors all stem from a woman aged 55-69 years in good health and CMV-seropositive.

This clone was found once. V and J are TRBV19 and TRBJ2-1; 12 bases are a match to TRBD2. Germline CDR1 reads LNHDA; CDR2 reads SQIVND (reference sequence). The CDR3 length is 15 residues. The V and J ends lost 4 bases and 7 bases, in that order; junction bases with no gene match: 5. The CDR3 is CASSTSGGADNEQFF. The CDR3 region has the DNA TGTGCCAGTAGTACTAGCGGGGGGGCCGATAATGAGCAGTTCTTC.

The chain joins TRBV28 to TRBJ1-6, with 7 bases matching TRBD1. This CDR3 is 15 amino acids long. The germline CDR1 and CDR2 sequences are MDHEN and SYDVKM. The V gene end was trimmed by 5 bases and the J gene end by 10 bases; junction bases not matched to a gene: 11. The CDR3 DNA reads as TGTGCCAGCAGTGGAAAAGGGGGCGGAGGGTCACCCCTCCACTTT. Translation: CASSGKGGGGSPLHF.

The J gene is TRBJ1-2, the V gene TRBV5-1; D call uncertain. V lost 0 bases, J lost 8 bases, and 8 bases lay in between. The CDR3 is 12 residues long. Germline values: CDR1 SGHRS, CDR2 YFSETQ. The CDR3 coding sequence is TGCGCCAGCAGCTTGGATCTGGAGGGCTACACCTTC. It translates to CASSLDLEGYTF.

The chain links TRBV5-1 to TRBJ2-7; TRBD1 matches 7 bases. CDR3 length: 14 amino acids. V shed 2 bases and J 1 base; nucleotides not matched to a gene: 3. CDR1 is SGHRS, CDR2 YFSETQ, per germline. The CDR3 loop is CASSFWTGSYEQYF. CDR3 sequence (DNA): TGCGCCAGCAGCTTTTGGACAGGATCCTACGAGCAGTACTTC.

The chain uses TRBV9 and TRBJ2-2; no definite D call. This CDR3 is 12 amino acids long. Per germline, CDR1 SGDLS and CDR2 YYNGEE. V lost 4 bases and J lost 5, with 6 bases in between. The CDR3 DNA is TGTGCCAGCAGCTCCCAGACCGGGGAGCTGTTTTTT. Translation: CASSSQTGELFF.

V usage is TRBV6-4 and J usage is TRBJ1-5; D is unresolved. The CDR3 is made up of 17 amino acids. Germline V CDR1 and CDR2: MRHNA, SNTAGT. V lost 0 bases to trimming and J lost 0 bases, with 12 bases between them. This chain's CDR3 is CASSDSRVAYSNQPQHF. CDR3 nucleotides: TGTGCCAGCAGTGACTCGAGAGTAGCTTATAGCAATCAGCCCCAGCATTTT.

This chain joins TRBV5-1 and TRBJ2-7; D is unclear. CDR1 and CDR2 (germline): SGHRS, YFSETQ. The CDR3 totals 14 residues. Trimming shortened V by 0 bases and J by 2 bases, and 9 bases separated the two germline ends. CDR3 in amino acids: CASSLVAGTYEQYF. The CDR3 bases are TGCGCCAGCAGCTTGGTCGCAGGCACCTACGAGCAGTACTTC. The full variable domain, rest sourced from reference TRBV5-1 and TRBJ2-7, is KAGVTQTPRYLIKTRGQQVTLSCSPISGHRSVSWYQQTPGQGLQFLFEYFSETQRNKGNFPGRFSGRQFSNSRSEMNVSTLELGDSALYLCASSLVAGTYEQYFGPGTRLTVT.

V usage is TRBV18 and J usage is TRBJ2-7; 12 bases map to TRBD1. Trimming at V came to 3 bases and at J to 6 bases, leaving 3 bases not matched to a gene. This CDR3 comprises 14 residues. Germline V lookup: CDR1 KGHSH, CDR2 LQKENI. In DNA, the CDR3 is TGTGCCAGCTCACCGGGACAGGGGGCACGCGAGCAGTACTTC. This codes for CASSPGQGAREQYF.

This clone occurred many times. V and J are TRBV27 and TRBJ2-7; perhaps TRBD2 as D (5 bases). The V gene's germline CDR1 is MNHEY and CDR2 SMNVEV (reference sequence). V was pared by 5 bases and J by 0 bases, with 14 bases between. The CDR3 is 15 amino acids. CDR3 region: CASSPSGRGSYEQYF. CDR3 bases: TGTGCCAGCAGTCCCTCAGGCCGGGGCTCCTACGAGCAGTACTTC.

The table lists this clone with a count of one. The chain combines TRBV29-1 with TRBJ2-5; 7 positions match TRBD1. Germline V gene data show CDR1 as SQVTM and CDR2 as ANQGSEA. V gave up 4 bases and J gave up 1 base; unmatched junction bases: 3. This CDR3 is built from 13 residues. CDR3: CSVVRGPQETQYF. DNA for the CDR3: TGCAGCGTTGTAAGGGGGCCCCAAGAGACCCAGTACTTC.

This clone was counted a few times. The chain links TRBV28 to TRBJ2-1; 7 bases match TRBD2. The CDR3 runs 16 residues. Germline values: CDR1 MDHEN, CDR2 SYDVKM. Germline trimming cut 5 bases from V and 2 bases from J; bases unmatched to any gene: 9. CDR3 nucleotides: TGTGCCAGCAGTACCCCGGGGGGAGCCCCCTACAATGAGCAGTTCTTC. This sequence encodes CASSTPGGAPYNEQFF.

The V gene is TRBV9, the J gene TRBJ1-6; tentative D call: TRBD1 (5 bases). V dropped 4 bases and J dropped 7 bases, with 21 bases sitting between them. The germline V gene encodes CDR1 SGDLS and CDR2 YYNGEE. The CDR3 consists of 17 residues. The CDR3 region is CASSPSGALGANSPLHF. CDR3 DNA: TGTGCCAGCAGCCCTTCCGGCGCATTAGGGGCCAATTCACCCCTCCACTTT.

CDR3 sequence: CASSQVGGTEAFF. DNA of the CDR3: TGTGCCAGCAGCCAAGTAGGCGGCACTGAAGCTTTCTTT. V and J are TRBV14 and TRBJ1-1; D gene ambiguous. CDR1 and CDR2 from the germline V gene are SGHDN and FVKESK. This CDR3 is built from 13 residues. Trimming took 1 base from V and 4 from J, leaving 7 bases between them.

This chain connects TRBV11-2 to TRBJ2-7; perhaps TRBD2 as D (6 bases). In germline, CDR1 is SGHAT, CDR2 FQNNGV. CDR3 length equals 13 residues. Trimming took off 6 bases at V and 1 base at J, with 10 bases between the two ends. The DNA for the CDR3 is TGTGCCAGCAGTCCCGGAGGGTCCTACGAGCAGTACTTC. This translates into CASSPGGSYEQYF.

The CDR3: CASSLRRGSEDTQYF. CDR3 DNA sequence: TGTGCCAGCAGCTTAAGGCGGGGGTCGGAAGATACGCAGTATTTT. The V and J genes are TRBV7-2 and TRBJ2-3, with 7 bases fitting TRBD2. J lost 5 bases, V lost 2 bases, and 7 bases had no gene match. The CDR3 runs to 15 residues. Germline V gene sequence: CDR1 SGHTA, CDR2 FQGNSA.

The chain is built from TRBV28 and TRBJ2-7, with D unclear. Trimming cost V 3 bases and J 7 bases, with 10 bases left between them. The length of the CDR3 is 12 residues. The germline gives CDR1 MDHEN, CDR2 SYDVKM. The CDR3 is CASSFSSREQYF. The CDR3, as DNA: TGTGCCAGCAGTTTTTCGTCGCGAGAGCAGTACTTC.

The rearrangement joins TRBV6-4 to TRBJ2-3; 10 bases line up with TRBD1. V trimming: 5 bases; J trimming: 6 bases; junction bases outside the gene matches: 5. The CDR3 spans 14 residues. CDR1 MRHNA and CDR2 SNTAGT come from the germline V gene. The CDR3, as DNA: TGTGCCAGCAGTCCGGGACAGGGGCCCGATACGCAGTATTTT. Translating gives CASSPGQGPDTQYF.

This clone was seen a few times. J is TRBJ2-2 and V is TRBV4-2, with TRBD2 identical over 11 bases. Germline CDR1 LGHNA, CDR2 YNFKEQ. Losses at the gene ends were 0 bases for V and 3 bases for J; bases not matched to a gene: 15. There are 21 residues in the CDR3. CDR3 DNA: TGTGCCAGCAGCCAAGAAATAAGAACTAGCGGGAGTAAGATGGACACCGGGGAGCTGTTTTTT. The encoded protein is CASSQEIRTSGSKMDTGELFF.

The CDR3 region has the DNA TGTGCCAGCAGCCCAGCGGGGAGAACGGATACGCAGTATTTT. It codes for CASSPAGRTDTQYF. V is TRBV7-3 and J is TRBJ2-3; 7 bases match TRBD2. The V gene's germline CDR1 is SGHTA and CDR2 FQGTGA. This CDR3 region has 14 residues. V lost 5 bases to trimming and J lost 6 bases; unmatched junction nucleotides: 8.